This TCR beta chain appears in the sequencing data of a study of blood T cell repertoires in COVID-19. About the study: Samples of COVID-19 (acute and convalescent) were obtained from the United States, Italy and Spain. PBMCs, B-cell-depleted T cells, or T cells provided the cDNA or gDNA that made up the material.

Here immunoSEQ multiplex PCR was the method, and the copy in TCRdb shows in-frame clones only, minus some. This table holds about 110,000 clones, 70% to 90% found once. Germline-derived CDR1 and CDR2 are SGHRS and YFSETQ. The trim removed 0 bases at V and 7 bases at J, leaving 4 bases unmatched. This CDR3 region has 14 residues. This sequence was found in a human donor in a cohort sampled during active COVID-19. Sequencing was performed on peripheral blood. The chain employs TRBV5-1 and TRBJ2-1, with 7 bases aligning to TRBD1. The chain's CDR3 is CASSLGDRANEQFF. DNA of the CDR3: TGCGCCAGCAGCTTGGGAGACAGGGCAAATGAGCAGTTCTTC.